This TCR beta chain originates from a study of cytomegalovirus exposure and HLA in healthy donors. Study-level findings and limits: Per published reports, the classifier diagnosed cytomegalovirus status with high specificity and sensitivity. Overall, 164 TCR beta chains were annotated as cytomegalovirus-associated.

Clones were read by immunoSEQ multiplex PCR, and TCRdb kept only the in-frame ones, dropping some. This sample carries roughly 150,000 clones, about nine tenths of them seen once, and the ten largest clones take 5.7%. Regarding this clone: Its antigen remains unknown.

Sequenced: PBMCs. This clonotype originated in a woman aged 30 to 39 in good health and CMV-seronegative.

The CDR3 reads CASSLAGTPNTGELFF. The CDR3 nucleotides are TGTGCCAGCAGCTTAGCCGGGACACCGAACACCGGGGAGCTGTTTTTT. This chain connects TRBV5-4 to TRBJ2-2; D may be TRBD1 (6 bases). The CDR3 has 16 amino acids. Germline V gives CDR1 SGHNT, CDR2 YYREEE (reference sequence). V was pared by 2 bases and J by 0 bases, with 11 bases between.